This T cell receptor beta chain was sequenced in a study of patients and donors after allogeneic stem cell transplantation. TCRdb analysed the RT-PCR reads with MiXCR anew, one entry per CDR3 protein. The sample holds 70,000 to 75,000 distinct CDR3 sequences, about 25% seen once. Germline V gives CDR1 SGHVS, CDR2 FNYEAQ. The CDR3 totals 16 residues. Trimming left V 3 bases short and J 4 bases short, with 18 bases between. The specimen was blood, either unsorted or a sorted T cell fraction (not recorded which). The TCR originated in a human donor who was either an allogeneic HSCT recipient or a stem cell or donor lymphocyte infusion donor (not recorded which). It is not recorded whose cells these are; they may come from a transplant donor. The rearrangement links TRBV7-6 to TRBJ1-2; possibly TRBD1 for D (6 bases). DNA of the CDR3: TGTGCCAGCAGCTTGGTGCCATACAGGGATACCTATGGCTACACCTTC. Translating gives CASSLVPYRDTYGYTF.